The next 20 T cell receptor beta chains were all read from a single sample in a study of blood T cell repertoires in COVID-19. Only in-frame clones appear in the TCRdb table, and some are missing; sequencing was by immunoSEQ multiplex PCR. This table holds around 110,000 clones, around 80% found once. Sequencing was performed on peripheral blood. Source of these receptors: a woman aged 60-75 years with acute or convalescent COVID-19.

The rearrangement links TRBV3-1 (or the pseudogene TRBV3-2) to TRBJ1-2; TRBD1 matches 8 bases. J lost 5 bases, V lost 0 bases, and 11 bases had no gene match. This CDR3 has 17 residues. The germline gives CDR1 LGHDT, CDR2 YNNKEL (reference sequence). CDR3 in DNA: TGTGCCAGCAGCCAAGACCTGTACGGACAGGGCGGGTATGGCTACACCTTC. Translation gives CASSQDLYGQGGYGYTF.

The chain carries TRBV5-1 and TRBJ2-2; D call uncertain. The CDR3 has 14 residues. V lost 3 bases and J lost 5, with 11 bases in between. Germline assignment: CDR1 SGHRS and CDR2 YFSETQ. The CDR3 DNA reads as TGCGCCAGCAGCTCTTCCTCCGGGACCGGGGAGCTGTTTTTT. This codes for CASSSSSGTGELFF.

The chain couples TRBV5-1 to TRBJ2-2; TRBD2 matches 7 bases. Germline loops: CDR1 SGHRS, CDR2 YFSETQ. The CDR3 spans 16 residues. The V and J ends lost 0 bases and 5 bases, in that order; junction bases with no gene match: 7. CDR3 DNA sequence: TGCGCCAGCAGCTTGGGAAGACCCGGGGGGACCGGGGAGCTGTTTTTT. Translating it yields CASSLGRPGGTGELFF. Full variable domain (rest looked up from reference TRBV5-1 and TRBJ2-2): KAGVTQTPRYLIKTRGQQVTLSCSPISGHRSVSWYQQTPGQGLQFLFEYFSETQRNKGNFPGRFSGRQFSNSRSEMNVSTLELGDSALYLCASSLGRPGGTGELFFGEGSRLTVL.

The chain carries TRBV19 and TRBJ2-5; 8 nucleotides line up with TRBD1. The CDR3 covers 14 residues. Germline CDR1 reads LNHDA; CDR2 reads SQIVND (reference sequence). V gave up 4 bases and J gave up 6 bases; unmatched junction bases: 7. CDR3 loop: CASSNPGGAQTQYF. In nucleotides, the CDR3 is TGTGCCAGTAGTAACCCAGGGGGCGCCCAGACCCAGTACTTC. Together with reference TRBV19 and TRBJ2-5, the CDR3 gives the full variable domain: DGGITQSPKYLFRKEGQNVTLSCEQNLNHDAMYWYRQDPGQGLRLIYYSQIVNDFQKGDIAEGYSVSREKKESFPLTVTSAQKNPTAFYLCASSNPGGAQTQYFGPGTRLLVL.

In this sample, this clone turned up once. The chain combines TRBV12-5 with TRBJ1-1; D possibly corresponds to TRBD1 (6 bases). CDR3 length equals 13 residues. V lost 5 bases, J lost 4 bases, and 11 bases lay in between. Per the germline V gene, CDR1 is LGHNT and CDR2 is FRNRAP. CDR3 nucleotides: TGTGCTAGTGGTCATGGACAGTTCACTGAAGCTTTCTTT. Amino acids: CASGHGQFTEAFF.

This clone was observed once. The rearrangement joins TRBV7-2 to TRBJ1-2; unclear D gene. Germline CDR1 SGHTA, CDR2 FQGNSA. The germline V and J ends were trimmed by 2 bases and 8 bases, with 21 bases remaining between them. The CDR3 extends over 16 amino acids. For the CDR3, the DNA is TGTGCCAGCAGCTTACCATTCGGAGGGCAAACGGGAGGCTACACCTTC. This gives the protein CASSLPFGGQTGGYTF.

The chain is built from TRBV27 and TRBJ2-5; 10 bases align to TRBD2. CDR1 and CDR2 (germline): MNHEY, SMNVEV (reference sequence). This CDR3 has 15 residues. V dropped 5 bases and J dropped 5; count of bases not matched to a gene: 8. CDR3 region: CASSPNTAGGETQYF. The CDR3 nucleotides are TGTGCCAGCAGTCCTAATACAGCGGGAGGGGAGACCCAGTACTTC.

The chain carries TRBV7-7 and TRBJ2-1; 7 bases agree with TRBD2. CDR3 length: 14 residues. Germline V gene lookup returns CDR1 SSHAT and CDR2 FNYEAQ (reference sequence). V lost 1 base and J lost 7; bases outside the gene matches: 4. CDR3 region: CASSLGRGGNEQFF. CDR3 nucleotides: TGTGCCAGCAGCTTAGGGCGGGGAGGGAATGAGCAGTTCTTC. Looking up the rest from reference TRBV7-7 and TRBJ2-1 gives the full variable domain: GAGVSQSPRYKVTKRGQDVTLRCDPISSHATLYWYQQALGQGPEFLTYFNYEAQPDKSGLPSDRFSAERPEGSISTLTIQRTEQRDSAMYRCASSLGRGGNEQFFGPGTRLTVL.

V is TRBV28 and J is TRBJ1-2; D might be TRBD1 (6 bases). Deletions cut 3 bases from V and 4 bases from J, with 24 bases between. The length of the CDR3 is 18 residues. Germline V gene data show CDR1 as MDHEN and CDR2 as SYDVKM. The chain's CDR3 is CASSFRSRSDRTPYGYTF. The CDR3 DNA follows: TGTGCCAGCAGTTTTCGGTCACGATCGGACAGAACGCCCTATGGCTACACCTTC.

The V and J genes are TRBV5-6 and TRBJ1-2; D is unclear. From germline, CDR1 is SGHDT and CDR2 YYEEEE. The CDR3 length is 15 residues. V was cut by 4 bases and J by 8 bases, with 21 bases left in between. The DNA for the CDR3 is TGTGCCAGCAGCCCGGGGAGGGTTGGGGTTGGCGGCTACACCTTC. Its protein product is CASSPGRVGVGGYTF.

V and J are TRBV5-1 and TRBJ2-6; D call uncertain. Germline V CDR1 and CDR2: SGHRS, YFSETQ. CDR3 length: 15 amino acids. The V end was cut by 4 bases, the J end by 0 bases, with 8 bases between. The CDR3 DNA follows: TGCGCCAGCAGCCTAACGATCTCTGGGGCCAACGTCCTGACTTTC. Its protein product is CASSLTISGANVLTF.

This sequence joins TRBV19 and TRBJ2-1; 9 nucleotides line up with TRBD2. This CDR3 has 15 amino acids. The germline gives CDR1 LNHDA, CDR2 SQIVND (reference sequence). Trimming cost V 6 bases and J 0 bases; bases outside gene matches: 3. CDR3 sequence: CASRQTSGSYNEQFF. The CDR3 DNA is TGTGCCAGTAGACAGACTAGCGGCTCCTACAATGAGCAGTTCTTC.

The J gene is TRBJ2-3, the V gene TRBV19; TRBD2 agrees at 9 bases. The J segment lost 2 bases and the V segment lost 1 base, leaving 4 bases of the junction unmatched. This CDR3 contains 16 residues. CDR1 LNHDA and CDR2 SQIVND come from the germline V gene (reference sequence). For the CDR3, the DNA is TGTGCCAGTAGTATAGGAGCGGGGGGCTTCACAGATACGCAGTATTTT. Protein sequence: CASSIGAGGFTDTQYF.

The sample holds one count of this clone. The junction departs from the called germline gene at one end, perhaps through a read error. The chain combines TRBV10-3 with TRBJ2-2, with D tentatively TRBD2 (6 bases). Looked up from germline, CDR1 is ENHRY and CDR2 is SYGVKD. The CDR3 has 16 amino acids. The CDR3 sequence is CAISETGLRNAGELFF. CDR3 bases: TGTGCCATCAGTGAGACGGGACTCCGGAACGCCGGGGAGCTGTTTTTT.

This clone was seen a handful of times. This rearrangement joins TRBV3-1 (or the pseudogene TRBV3-2) to TRBJ1-1; 8 positions match TRBD1. J was trimmed by 5 bases and V by 6 bases; bases with no gene match: 8. Germline values: CDR1 LGHDT, CDR2 YNNKEL (reference sequence). There are 14 residues in the CDR3. DNA for the CDR3: TGTGCCAGCAGTTCCTTTACAGGGGGAACTGAAGCTTTCTTT. This sequence encodes CASSSFTGGTEAFF.

The chain couples TRBV12-5 to TRBJ2-7; D perhaps matches TRBD2 (5 bases). The V end was cut by 7 bases, the J end by 0 bases, with 10 bases between. CDR3 length: 13 residues. Germline V CDR1 and CDR2: LGHNT, FRNRAP. The CDR3 sequence: CASASRSSYEQYF. The CDR3 region has the DNA TGTGCTAGTGCTAGCAGGAGCTCCTACGAGCAGTACTTC.

V usage is TRBV19 and J usage is TRBJ1-2, with D perhaps TRBD1 (6 bases). Germline loops: CDR1 LNHDA, CDR2 SQIVND (reference sequence). V lost 1 base and J lost 4, with 7 bases in between. This CDR3 spans 13 amino acids. The CDR3 loop is CASSIADSYGYTF. The CDR3 DNA is TGTGCCAGTAGTATAGCGGACAGCTATGGCTACACCTTC.

CDR3: CASSEPGGYGYTF. The CDR3 nucleotides read TGCGCCAGCAGTGAGCCGGGGGGCTATGGCTACACCTTC. The V and J genes are TRBV5-1 and TRBJ1-2, with D perhaps matching TRBD1 (5 bases). Germline V CDR1 and CDR2: SGHRS, YFSETQ. The CDR3 spans 13 residues. V was pared by 5 bases and J by 4 bases, with 12 bases between.

This clone was observed once. The chain employs TRBV5-1 and TRBJ2-5, with a possible D match to TRBD2 (6 bases). V was shortened by 2 bases and J by 1 base, with 12 bases between the two germline ends. The CDR3 is 15 amino acids. Germline CDR1 reads SGHRS; CDR2 reads YFSETQ. The CDR3 nucleotides are TGCGCCAGCAGCTTTGCGGGGACGACCCAAGAGACCCAGTACTTC. This sequence encodes CASSFAGTTQETQYF.

The chain carries TRBV19 and TRBJ1-4; D not certain. V lost 4 bases and J lost 3, with 3 bases in between. The CDR3 is 12 residues long. Looked up from germline, CDR1 is LNHDA and CDR2 is SQIVND (reference sequence). CDR3 DNA: TGTGCCAGTAGTACATCTAATGAAAAACTGTTTTTT. Translating gives CASSTSNEKLFF.